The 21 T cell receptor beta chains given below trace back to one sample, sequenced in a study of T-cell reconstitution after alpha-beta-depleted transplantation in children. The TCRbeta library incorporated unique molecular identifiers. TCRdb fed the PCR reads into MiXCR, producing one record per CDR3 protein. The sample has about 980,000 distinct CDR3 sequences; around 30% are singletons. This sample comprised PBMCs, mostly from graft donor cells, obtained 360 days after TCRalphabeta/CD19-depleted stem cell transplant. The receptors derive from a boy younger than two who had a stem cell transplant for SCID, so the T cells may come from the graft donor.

CDR3 DNA: TGTGCCAGCAGTTACTCTGGGAAAGACTACGAGCAGTACTTC. Protein: CASSYSGKDYEQYF. The genes are TRBV6-5 and TRBJ2-7; no clear D gene. This CDR3 has 14 residues. CDR1 and CDR2 (germline): MNHEY, SVGAGI. Trimming took 0 bases from V and 3 from J, leaving 9 bases between them.

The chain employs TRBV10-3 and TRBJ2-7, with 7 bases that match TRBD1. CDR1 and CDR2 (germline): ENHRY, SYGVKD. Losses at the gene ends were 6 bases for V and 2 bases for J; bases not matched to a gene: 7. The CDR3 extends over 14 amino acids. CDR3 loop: CAIRDGTDPYEQYF. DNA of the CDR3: TGTGCCATCAGGGACGGGACAGATCCCTACGAGCAGTACTTC.

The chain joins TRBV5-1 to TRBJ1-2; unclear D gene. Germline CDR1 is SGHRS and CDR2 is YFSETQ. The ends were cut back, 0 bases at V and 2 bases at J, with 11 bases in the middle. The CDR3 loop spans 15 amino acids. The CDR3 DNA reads TGCGCCAGCAGCTTGGCCACGCAGCTAAACTATGGCTACACCTTC. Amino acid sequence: CASSLATQLNYGYTF.

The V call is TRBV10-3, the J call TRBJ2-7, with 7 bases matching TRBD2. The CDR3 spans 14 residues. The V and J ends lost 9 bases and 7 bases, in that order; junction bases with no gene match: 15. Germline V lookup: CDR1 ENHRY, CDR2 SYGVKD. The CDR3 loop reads CAINLDGGSSEQYF. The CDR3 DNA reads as TGTGCCATAAACCTAGACGGGGGGAGTAGTGAGCAGTACTTC.

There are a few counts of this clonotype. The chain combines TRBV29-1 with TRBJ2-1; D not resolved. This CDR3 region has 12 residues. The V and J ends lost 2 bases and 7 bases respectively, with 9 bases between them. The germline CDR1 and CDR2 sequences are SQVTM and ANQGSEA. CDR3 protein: CSVEPLGNEQFF. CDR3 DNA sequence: TGCAGCGTTGAACCCCTTGGAAATGAGCAGTTCTTC.

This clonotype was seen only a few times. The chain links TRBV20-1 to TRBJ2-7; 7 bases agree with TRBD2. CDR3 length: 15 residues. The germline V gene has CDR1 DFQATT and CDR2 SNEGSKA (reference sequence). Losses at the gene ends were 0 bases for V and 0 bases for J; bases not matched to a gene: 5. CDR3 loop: CSAREGLDFSYEQYF. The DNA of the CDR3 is TGCAGTGCTAGAGAAGGACTAGACTTCTCCTACGAGCAGTACTTC.

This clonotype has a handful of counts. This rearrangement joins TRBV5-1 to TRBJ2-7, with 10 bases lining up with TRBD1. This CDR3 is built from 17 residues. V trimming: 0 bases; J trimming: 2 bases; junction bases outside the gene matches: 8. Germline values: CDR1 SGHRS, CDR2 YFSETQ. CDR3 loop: CASSLGGPGQGPYEQYF. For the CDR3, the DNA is TGCGCCAGCAGCTTGGGGGGACCGGGACAGGGGCCCTACGAGCAGTACTTC.

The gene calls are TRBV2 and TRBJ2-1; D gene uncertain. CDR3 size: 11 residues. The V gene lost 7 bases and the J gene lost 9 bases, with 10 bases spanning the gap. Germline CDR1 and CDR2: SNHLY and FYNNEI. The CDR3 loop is CASTRGAEQFF. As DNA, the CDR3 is TGTGCCAGCACCCGAGGAGCTGAGCAGTTCTTC.

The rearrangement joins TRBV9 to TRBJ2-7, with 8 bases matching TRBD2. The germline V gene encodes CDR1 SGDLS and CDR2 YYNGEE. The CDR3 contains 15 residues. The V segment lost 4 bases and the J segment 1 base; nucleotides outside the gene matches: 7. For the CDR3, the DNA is TGTGCCAGCAGCCCGAGGGCTAGCGGGTCCTACGAGCAGTACTTC. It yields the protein CASSPRASGSYEQYF.

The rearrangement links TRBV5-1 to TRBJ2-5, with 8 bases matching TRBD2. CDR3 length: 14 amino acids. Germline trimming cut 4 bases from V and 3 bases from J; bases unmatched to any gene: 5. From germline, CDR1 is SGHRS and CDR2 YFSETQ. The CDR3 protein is CASSVTSVKETQYF. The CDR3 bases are TGCGCCAGCAGCGTGACTAGCGTCAAAGAGACCCAGTACTTC.

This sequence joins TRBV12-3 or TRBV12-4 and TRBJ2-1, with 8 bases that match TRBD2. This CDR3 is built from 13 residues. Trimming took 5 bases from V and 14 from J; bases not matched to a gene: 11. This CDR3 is CASSLGREGEEFF. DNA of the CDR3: TGTGCCAGCAGTCTTGGACGGGAGGGAGAGGAGTTCTTC.

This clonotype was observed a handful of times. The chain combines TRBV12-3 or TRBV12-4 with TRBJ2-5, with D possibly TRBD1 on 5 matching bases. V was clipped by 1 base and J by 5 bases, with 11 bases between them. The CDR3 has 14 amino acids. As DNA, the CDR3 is TGTGCCAGCAGTTTAGTGGACATAGGGGAGACCCAGTACTTC. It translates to CASSLVDIGETQYF.

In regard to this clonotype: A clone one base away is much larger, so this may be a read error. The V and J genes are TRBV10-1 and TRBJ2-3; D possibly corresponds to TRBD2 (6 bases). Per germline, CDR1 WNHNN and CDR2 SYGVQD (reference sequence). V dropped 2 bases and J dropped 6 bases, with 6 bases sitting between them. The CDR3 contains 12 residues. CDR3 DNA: TGCGCCAGCAGTGAGGCGGGGGATACGCAGTATTTT. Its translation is CASSEAGDTQYF.

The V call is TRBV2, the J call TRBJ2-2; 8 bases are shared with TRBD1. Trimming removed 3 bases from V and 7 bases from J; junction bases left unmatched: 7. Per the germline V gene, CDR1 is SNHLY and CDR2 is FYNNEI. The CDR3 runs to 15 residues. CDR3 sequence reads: CASSDGQGGGGELFF. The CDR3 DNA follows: TGTGCCAGCAGTGATGGACAGGGTGGTGGCGGGGAGCTGTTTTTT. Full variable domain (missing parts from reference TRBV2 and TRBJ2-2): EPEVTQTPSHQVTQMGQEVILRCVPISNHLYFYWYRQILGQKVEFLVSFYNNEISEKSEIFDDQFSVERPDGSNFTLKIRSTKLEDSAMYFCASSDGQGGGGELFFGEGSRLTVL.

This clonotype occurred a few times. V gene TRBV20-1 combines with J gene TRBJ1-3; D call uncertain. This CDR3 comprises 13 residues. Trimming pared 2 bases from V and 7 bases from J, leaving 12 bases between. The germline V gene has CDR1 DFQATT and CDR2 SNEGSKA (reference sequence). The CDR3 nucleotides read TGCAGTGCTAGAAAGGCGGTTGGGAACACCATATATTTT. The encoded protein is CSARKAVGNTIYF.

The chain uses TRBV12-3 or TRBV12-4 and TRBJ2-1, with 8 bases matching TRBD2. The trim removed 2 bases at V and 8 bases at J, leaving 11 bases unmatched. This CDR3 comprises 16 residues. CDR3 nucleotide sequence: TGTGCCAGCAGTTTAAGCGGGGGAGGGGGTATGGATGAGCAGTTCTTC. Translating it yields CASSLSGGGGMDEQFF.

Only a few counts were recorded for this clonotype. CDR3 amino acids: CSVAGTSDTDTQYF. DNA of the CDR3: TGCAGCGTTGCCGGGACTAGCGACACAGATACGCAGTATTTT. The J gene is TRBJ2-3, the V gene TRBV29-1; 10 bases line up with TRBD2. The germline V gene has CDR1 SQVTM and CDR2 ANQGSEA. With 4 bases clipped from V and 2 bases from J, the junction kept 3 bases outside the gene matches. The CDR3 runs to 14 residues.

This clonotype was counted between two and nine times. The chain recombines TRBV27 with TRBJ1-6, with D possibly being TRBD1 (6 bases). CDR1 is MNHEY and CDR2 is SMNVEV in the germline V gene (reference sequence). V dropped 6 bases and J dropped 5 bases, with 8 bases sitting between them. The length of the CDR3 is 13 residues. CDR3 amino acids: CASSRQDNSPLHF. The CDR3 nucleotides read TGTGCCAGCAGCCGACAGGATAATTCACCCCTCCACTTT.

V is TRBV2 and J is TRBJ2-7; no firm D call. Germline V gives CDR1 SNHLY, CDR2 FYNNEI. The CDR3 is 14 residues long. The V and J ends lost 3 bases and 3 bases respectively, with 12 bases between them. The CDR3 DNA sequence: TGTGCCAGCAGTGATGGGTTTAAAGGCTACGAGCAGTACTTC. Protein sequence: CASSDGFKGYEQYF.

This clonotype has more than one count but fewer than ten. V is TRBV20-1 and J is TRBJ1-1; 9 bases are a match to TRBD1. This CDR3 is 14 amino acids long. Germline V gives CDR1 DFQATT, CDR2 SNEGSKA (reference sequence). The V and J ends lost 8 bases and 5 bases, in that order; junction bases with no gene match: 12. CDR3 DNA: TGCAGTCTTATCACCGGGACAGGGATGACTGAAGCTTTCTTT. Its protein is CSLITGTGMTEAFF.

CDR3 nucleotide sequence: TGTGCCAGCAGTCGGACTGATTTCGATGAAGCTTTCTTT. Translated, it gives CASSRTDFDEAFF. The J gene is TRBJ1-1, the V gene TRBV2, with D unresolved. The CDR3 is 13 residues long. CDR1 SNHLY and CDR2 FYNNEI come from the germline V gene. V lost 5 bases and J lost 7, with 14 bases in between.